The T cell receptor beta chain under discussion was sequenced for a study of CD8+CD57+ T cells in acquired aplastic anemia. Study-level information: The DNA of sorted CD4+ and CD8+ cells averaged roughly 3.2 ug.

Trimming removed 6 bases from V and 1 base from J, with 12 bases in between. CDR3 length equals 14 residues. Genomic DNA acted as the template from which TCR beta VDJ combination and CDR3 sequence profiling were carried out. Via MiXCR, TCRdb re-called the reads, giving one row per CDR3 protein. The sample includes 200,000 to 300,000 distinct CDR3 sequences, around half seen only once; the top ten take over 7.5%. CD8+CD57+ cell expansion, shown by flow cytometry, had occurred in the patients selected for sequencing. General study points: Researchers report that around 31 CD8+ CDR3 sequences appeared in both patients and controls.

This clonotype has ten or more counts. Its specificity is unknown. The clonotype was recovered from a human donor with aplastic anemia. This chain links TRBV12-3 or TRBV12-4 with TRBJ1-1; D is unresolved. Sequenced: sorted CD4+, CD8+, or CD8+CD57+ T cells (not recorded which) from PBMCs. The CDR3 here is CASSSGRKNTEAFF. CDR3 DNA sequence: TGTGCCAGCAGCAGTGGACGGAAGAACACTGAAGCTTTCTTT.